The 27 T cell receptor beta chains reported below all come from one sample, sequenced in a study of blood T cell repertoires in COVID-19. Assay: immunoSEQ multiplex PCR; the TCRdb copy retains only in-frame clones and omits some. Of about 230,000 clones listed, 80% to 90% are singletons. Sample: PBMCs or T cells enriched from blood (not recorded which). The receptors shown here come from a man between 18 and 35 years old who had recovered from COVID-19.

CDR3 nucleotide sequence: TGTGCCAGCACCTCCCTGGGGGGGGTTTCGAACACTGAAGCTTTCTTT. Translating gives CASTSLGGVSNTEAFF. The chain uses TRBV9 and TRBJ1-1; possibly TRBD1 for D (5 bases). This CDR3 comprises 16 residues. V was shortened by 6 bases and J by 1 base, with 19 bases between the two germline ends. Germline V gene lookup returns CDR1 SGDLS and CDR2 YYNGEE.

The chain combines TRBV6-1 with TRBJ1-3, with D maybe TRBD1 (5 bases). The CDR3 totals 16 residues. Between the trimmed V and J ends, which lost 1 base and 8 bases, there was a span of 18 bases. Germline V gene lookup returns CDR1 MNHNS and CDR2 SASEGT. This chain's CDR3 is CASSEGRGNGRHTIYF. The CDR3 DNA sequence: TGTGCCAGCAGTGAAGGGAGGGGAAACGGAAGACACACCATATATTTT.

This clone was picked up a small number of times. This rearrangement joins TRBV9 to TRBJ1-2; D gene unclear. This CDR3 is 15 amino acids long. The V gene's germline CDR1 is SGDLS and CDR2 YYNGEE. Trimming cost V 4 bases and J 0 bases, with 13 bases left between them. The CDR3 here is CASSPPGTANYGYTF. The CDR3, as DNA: TGTGCCAGCAGCCCCCCAGGTACAGCTAACTATGGCTACACCTTC.

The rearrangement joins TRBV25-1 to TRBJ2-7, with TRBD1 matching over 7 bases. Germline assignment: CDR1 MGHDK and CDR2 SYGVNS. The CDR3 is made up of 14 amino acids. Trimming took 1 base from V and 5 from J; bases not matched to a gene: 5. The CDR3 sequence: CASSEWSGTDEQYF. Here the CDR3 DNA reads TGTGCCAGCAGTGAATGGTCGGGGACAGACGAGCAGTACTTC.

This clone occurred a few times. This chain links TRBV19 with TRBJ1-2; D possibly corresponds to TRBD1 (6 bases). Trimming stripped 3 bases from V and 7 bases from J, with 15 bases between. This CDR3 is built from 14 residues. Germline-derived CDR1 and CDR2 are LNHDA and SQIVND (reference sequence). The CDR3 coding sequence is TGTGCCAGTAGTATTACCAGGGGCCAAGGTGGCTACACCTTC. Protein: CASSITRGQGGYTF.

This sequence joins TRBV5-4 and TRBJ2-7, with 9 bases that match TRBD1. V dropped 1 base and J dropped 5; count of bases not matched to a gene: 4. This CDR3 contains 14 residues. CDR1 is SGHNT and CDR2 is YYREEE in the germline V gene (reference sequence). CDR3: CASSLPGQGHEQYF. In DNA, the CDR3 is TGTGCCAGCAGCTTGCCGGGACAGGGCCACGAGCAGTACTTC.

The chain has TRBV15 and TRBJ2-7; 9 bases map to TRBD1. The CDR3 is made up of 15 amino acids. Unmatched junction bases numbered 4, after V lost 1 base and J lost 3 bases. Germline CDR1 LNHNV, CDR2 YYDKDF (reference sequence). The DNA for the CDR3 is TGTGCCACCAGCAGAGGTAGACAGGGGGGCTACGAGCAGTACTTC. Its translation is CATSRGRQGGYEQYF.

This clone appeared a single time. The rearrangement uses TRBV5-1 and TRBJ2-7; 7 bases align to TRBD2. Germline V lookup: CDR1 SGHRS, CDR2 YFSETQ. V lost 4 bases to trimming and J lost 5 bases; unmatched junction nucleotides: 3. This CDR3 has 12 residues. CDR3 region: CASSRGDHEQYF. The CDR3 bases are TGCGCCAGCAGCCGGGGGGATCACGAGCAGTACTTC.

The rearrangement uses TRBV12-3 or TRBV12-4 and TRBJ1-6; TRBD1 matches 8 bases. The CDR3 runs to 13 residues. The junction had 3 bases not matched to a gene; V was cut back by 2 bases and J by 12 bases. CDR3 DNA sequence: TGTGCCAGCAGTTTATCAGGGGGCCAACCCCTCCACTTT. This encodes CASSLSGGQPLHF.

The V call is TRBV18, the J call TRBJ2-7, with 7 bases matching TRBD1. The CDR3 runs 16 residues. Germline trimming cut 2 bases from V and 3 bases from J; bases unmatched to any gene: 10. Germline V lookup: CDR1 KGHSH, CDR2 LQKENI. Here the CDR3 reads CASSPKTGLILYEQYF. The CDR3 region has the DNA TGTGCCAGCTCACCAAAGACAGGGCTTATCCTCTACGAGCAGTACTTC. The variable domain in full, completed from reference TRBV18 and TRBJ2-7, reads NAGVMQNPRHLVRRRGQEARLRCSPMKGHSHVYWYRQLPEEGLKFMVYLQKENIIDESGMPKERFSAEFPKEGPSILRIQQVVRGDSAAYFCASSPKTGLILYEQYFGPGTRLTVT.

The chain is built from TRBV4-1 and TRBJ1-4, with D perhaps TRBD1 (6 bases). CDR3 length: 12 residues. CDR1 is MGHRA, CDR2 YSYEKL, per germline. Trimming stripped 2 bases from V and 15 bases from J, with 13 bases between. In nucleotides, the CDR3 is TGCGCCAGCAGCCAACCAGGTCCAGGGGTGTTTTTT. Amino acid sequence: CASSQPGPGVFF.

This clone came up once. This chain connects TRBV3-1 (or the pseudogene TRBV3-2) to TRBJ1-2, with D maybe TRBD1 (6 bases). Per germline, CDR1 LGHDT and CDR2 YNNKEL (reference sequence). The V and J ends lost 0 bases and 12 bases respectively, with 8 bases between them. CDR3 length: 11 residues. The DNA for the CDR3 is TGTGCCAGCAGCCAAGAGGGGGCCAACACCTTC. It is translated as CASSQEGANTF.

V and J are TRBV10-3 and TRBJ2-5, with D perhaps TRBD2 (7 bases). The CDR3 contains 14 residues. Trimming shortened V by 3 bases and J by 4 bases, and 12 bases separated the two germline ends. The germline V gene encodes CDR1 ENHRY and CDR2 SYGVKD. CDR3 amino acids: CAISEEGGGETQYF. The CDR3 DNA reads TGTGCCATCAGTGAAGAGGGGGGGGGAGAGACCCAGTACTTC.

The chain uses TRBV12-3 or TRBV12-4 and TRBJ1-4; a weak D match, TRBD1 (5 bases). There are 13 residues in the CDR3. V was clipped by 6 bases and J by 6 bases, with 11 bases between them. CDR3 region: CASRATQDEKLFF. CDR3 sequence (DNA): TGTGCCAGCAGGGCTACACAGGATGAAAAACTGTTTTTT.

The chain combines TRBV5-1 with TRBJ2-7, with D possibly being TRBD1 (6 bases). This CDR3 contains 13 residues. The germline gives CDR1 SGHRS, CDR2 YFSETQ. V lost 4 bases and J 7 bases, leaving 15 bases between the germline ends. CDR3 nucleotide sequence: TGCGCCAGCAGCGCCGCAACAGGGCAAGAGCAGTACTTC. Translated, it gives CASSAATGQEQYF.

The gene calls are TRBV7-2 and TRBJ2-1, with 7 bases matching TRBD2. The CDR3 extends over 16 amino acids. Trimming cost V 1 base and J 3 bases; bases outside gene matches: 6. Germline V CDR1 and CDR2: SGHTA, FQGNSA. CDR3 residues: CASSLVRLAVYNEQFF. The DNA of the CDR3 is TGTGCCAGCAGCTTAGTGCGCCTAGCGGTCTACAATGAGCAGTTCTTC. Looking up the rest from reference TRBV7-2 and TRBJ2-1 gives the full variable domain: GAGVSQSPSNKVTEKGKDVELRCDPISGHTALYWYRQSLGQGLEFLIYFQGNSAPDKSGLPSDRFSAERTGGSVSTLTIQRTQQEDSAVYLCASSLVRLAVYNEQFFGPGTRLTVL.

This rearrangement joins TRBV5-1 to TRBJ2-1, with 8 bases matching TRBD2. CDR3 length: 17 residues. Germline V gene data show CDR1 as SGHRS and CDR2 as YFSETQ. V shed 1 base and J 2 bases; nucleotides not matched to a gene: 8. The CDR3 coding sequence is TGCGCCAGCAGCTTGAGGCTTAGCGGGGATACCTACAATGAGCAGTTCTTC. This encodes CASSLRLSGDTYNEQFF.

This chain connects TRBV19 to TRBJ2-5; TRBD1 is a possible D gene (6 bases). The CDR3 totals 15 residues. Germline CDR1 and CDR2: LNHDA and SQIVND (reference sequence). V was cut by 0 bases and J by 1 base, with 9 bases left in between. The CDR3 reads CASSIEAGAQETQYF. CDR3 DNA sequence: TGTGCCAGTAGTATAGAAGCAGGGGCCCAAGAGACCCAGTACTTC.

CDR3 sequence: CASSIRDSYNYGYTF. CDR3 bases: TGTGCCAGTAGTATTCGGGACAGCTATAACTATGGCTACACCTTC. The V call is TRBV19, the J call TRBJ1-2; 7 bases fit TRBD1. Trimming cost V 3 bases and J 1 base; bases outside gene matches: 5. Germline V gene data show CDR1 as LNHDA and CDR2 as SQIVND (reference sequence). This CDR3 spans 15 amino acids.

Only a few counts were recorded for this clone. The CDR3 DNA reads TGTGCCAGCGAAGGGGGGGCTGGCTACACCTTC. This gives the protein CASEGGAGYTF. The rearrangement links TRBV2 to TRBJ1-2; D perhaps matches TRBD1 (6 bases). Germline values: CDR1 SNHLY, CDR2 FYNNEI. Trimming removed 8 bases at V and 7 bases at J, with 11 bases between. The CDR3 totals 11 residues.

The CDR3 coding sequence is TGTGCCTGGTCCAGGGTGGGGTACACTGAAGCTTTCTTT. Its protein product is CAWSRVGYTEAFF. The chain uses TRBV30 and TRBJ1-1; D might be TRBD1 (5 bases). This CDR3 has 13 amino acids. Trimming pared 5 bases from V and 3 bases from J, leaving 13 bases between. The germline gives CDR1 GTSNPN, CDR2 SVGIG (reference sequence).

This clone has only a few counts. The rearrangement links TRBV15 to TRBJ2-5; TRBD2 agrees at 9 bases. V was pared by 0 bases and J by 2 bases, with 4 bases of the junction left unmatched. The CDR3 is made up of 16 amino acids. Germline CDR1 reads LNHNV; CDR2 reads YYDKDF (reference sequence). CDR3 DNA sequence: TGTGCCACCAGCAGAGATCCCGCGGGAGGGCAAGAGACCCAGTACTTC. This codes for CATSRDPAGGQETQYF. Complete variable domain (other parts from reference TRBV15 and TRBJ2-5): DAMVIQNPRYQVTQFGKPVTLSCSQTLNHNVMYWYQQKSSQAPKLLFHYYDKDFNNEADTPDNFQSRRPNTSFCFLDIRSPGLGDTAMYLCATSRDPAGGQETQYFGPGTRLLVL.

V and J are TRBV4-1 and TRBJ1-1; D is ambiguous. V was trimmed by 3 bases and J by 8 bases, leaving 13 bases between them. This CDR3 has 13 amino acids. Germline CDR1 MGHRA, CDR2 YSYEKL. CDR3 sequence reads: CASSQGRNREAFF. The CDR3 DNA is TGCGCCAGCAGCCAGGGGAGGAACCGAGAAGCTTTCTTT.

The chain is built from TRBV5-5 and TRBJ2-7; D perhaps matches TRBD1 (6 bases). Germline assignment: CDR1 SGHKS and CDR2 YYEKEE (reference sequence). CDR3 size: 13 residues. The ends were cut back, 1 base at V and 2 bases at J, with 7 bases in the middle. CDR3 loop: CASSLRQAYEQYF. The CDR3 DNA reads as TGTGCCAGCAGCTTGAGACAGGCCTACGAGCAGTACTTC.

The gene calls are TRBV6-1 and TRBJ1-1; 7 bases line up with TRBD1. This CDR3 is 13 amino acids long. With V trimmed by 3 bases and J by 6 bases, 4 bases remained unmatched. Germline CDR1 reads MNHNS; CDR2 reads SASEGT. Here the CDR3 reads CASSEGQTPEAFF. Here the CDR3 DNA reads TGTGCCAGCAGTGAGGGACAGACTCCTGAAGCTTTCTTT.

The CDR3 DNA reads as TGCGCCAGCAGCTGGGGGCCCAGAATAAATGAAAAACTGTTTTTT. Its protein product is CASSWGPRINEKLFF. The chain recombines TRBV5-1 with TRBJ1-4, with D possibly TRBD1 on 6 matching bases. The germline V gene has CDR1 SGHRS and CDR2 YFSETQ. Between the trimmed V and J ends, which lost 3 bases and 5 bases, there was a span of 14 bases. The CDR3 is 15 residues long.

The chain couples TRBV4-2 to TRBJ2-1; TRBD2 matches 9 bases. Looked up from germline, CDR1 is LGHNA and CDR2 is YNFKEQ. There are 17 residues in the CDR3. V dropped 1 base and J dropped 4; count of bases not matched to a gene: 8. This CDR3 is CASSQGSSGGTYNEQFF. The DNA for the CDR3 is TGTGCCAGCAGCCAAGGTAGTAGCGGGGGAACTTACAATGAGCAGTTCTTC.